This T cell receptor (beta chain) was captured in a study of shared clonotypes between healthy human individuals. Profiling relied on immunoSEQ multiplex PCR, and the TCRdb table lists in-frame clones only, not all of them. This table holds over a million clones, 75% to 85% found once. The receptor was derived from a man in his late teens or twenties in good health. Some clones in this sample may be carry-over from other donors' samples. The sequenced sample was memory CD4+ T cells from PBMCs. The subset was: CD45RA-negative fraction.

CDR3 DNA sequence: TGTGCCAGCAGAAAGGGGACAGGGACCTTCGAGCAGTACTTC. Its translation is CASRKGTGTFEQYF. The V and J genes are TRBV6-6 and TRBJ2-7; 9 bases agree with TRBD1. J gave up 6 bases and V 6 bases, and 9 bases lay outside the gene matches. CDR3 length: 14 residues. The germline gives CDR1 MNHNY, CDR2 SVGAGI (reference sequence).